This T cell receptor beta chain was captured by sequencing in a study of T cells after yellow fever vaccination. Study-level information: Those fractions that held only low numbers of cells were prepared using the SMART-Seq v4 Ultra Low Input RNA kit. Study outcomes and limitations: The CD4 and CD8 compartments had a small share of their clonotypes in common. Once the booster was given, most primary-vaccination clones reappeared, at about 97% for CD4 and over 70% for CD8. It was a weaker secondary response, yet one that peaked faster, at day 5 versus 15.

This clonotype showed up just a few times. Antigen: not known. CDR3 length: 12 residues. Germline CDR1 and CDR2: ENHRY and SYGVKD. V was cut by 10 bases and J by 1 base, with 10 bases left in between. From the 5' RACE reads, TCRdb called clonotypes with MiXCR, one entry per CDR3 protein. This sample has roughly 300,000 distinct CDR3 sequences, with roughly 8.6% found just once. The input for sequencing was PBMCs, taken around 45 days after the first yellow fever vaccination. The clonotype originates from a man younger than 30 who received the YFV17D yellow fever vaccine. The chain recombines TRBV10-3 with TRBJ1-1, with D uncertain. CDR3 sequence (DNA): TGTGCCACCCAAAGGGAGAACACTGAAGCTTTCTTT. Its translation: CATQRENTEAFF.